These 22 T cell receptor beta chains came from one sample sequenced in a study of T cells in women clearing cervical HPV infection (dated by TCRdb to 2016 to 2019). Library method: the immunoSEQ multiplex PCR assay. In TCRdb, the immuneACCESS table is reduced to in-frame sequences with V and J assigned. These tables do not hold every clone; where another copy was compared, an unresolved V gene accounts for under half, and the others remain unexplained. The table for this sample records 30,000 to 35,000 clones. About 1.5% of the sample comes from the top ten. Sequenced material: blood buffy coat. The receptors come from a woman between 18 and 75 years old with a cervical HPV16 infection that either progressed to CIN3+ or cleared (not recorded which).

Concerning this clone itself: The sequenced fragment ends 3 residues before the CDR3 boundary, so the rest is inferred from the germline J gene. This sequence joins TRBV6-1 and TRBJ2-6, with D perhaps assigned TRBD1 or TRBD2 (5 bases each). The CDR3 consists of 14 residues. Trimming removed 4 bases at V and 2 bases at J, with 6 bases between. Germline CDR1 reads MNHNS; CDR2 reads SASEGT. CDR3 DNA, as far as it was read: TGTGCCAGCAGTGGAGGGGCTGGGGCCAACGTC. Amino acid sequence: CASSGGAGANV. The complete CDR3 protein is CASSGGAGANVLTF.

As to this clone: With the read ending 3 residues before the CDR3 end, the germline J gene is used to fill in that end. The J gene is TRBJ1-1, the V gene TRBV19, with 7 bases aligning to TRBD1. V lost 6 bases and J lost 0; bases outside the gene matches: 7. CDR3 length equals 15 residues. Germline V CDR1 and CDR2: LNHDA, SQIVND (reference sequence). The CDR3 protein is CASRPIGQVNTEAFF. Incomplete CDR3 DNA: TGTGCCAGTAGACCAATTGGACAGGTGAACACTGAA. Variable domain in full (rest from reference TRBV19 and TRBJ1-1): DGGITQSPKYLFRKEGQNVTLSCEQNLNHDAMYWYRQDPGQGLRLIYYSQIVNDFQKGDIAEGYSVSREKKESFPLTVTSAQKNPTAFYLCASRPIGQVNTEAFFGQGTRLTVV.

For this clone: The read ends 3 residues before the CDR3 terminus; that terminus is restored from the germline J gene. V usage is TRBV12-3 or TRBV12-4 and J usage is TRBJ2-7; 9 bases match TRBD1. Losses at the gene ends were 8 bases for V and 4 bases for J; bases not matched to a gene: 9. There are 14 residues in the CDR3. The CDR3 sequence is CASEYGTGIYEQYF. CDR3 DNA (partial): TGTGCCAGCGAGTACGGGACAGGGATATACGAG.

CDR3 region: CASSSGPTRDEQFF. The CDR3 DNA, read in part, is TGCGCCAGCAGCTCCGGACCTACTAGGGATGAG. This sequence joins TRBV5-1 and TRBJ2-1; D is possibly TRBD2 (5 bases). From the germline J gene comes the end of the CDR3, since the read stops 3 residues before it. The CDR3 is 14 amino acids. The germline gives CDR1 SGHRS, CDR2 YFSETQ. V lost 3 bases and J lost 8, with 15 bases in between. Using reference TRBV5-1 and TRBJ2-1 for the parts outside the CDR3, the full variable domain is KAGVTQTPRYLIKTRGQQVTLSCSPISGHRSVSWYQQTPGQGLQFLFEYFSETQRNKGNFPGRFSGRQFSNSRSEMNVSTLELGDSALYLCASSSGPTRDEQFFGPGTRLTVL.

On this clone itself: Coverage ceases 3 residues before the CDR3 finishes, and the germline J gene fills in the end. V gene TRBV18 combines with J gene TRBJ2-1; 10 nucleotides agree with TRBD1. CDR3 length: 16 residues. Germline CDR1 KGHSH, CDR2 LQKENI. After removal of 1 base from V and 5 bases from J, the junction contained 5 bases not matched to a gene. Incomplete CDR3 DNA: TGTGCCAGCTCACCACTCGCCGGGACAGGGGACAATGAG. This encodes CASSPLAGTGDNE. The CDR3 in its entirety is CASSPLAGTGDNEQFF.

The covered CDR3 bases are TGTGCCAGCAGTGAAGGGGCCTATTCACCC. Its translation is CASSEGAYSP. The full CDR3 protein reads CASSEGAYSPLHF. This chain links TRBV6-1 with TRBJ1-6; D is unclear. The DNA ends 3 residues before the CDR3 does, and the rest of the CDR3 is filled in from the germline J gene. This CDR3 contains 13 residues. Per germline, CDR1 MNHNS and CDR2 SASEGT. V shed 1 base and J shed 8 bases, with 6 bases lying between them.

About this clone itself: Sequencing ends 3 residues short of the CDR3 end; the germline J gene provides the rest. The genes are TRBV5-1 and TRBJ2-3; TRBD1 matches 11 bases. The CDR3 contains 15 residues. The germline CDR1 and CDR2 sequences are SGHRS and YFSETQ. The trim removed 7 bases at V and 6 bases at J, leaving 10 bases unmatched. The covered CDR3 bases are TGCGCCAGCGCTTCCGTGGGACAGGGGGTCGATACG. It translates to CASASVGQGVDT. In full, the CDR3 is CASASVGQGVDTQYF.

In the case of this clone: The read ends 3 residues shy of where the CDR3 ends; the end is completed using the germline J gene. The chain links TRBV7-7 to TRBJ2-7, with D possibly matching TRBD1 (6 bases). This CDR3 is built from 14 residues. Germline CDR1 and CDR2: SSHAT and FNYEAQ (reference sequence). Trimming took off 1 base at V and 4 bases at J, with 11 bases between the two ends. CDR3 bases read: TGTGCCAGCAGCTTAGGGGAAGGGGGATACGAG. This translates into CASSLGEGGYE. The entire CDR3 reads CASSLGEGGYEQYF.

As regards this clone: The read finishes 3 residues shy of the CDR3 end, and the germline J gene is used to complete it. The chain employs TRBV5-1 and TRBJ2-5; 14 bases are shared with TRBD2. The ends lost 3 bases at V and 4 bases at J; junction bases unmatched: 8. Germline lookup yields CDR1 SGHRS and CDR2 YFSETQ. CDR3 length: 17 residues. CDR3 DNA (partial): TGCGCCAGCAGCTCCGGGACTAGCGGGGGTATCGCAGAGACC. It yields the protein CASSSGTSGGIAET. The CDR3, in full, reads CASSSGTSGGIAETQYF.

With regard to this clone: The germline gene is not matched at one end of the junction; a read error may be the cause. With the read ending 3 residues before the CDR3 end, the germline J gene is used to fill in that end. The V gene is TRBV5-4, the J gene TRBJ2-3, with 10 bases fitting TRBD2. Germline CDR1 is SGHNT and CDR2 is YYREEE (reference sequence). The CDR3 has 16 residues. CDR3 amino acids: CASSSSSGGGAETQYF. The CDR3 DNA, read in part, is TGTGCCAGCAGCTCATCTAGCGGGGGAGGGGCAGAGACG.

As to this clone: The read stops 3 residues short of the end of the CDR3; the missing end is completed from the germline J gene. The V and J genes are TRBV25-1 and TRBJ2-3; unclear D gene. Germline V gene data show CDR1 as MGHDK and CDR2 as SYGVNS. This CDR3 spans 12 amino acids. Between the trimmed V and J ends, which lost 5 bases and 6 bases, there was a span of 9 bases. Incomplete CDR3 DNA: TGTGCCAGCAGTCCCTCCCCGGATACG. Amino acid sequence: CASSPSPDT. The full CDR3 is CASSPSPDTQYF.

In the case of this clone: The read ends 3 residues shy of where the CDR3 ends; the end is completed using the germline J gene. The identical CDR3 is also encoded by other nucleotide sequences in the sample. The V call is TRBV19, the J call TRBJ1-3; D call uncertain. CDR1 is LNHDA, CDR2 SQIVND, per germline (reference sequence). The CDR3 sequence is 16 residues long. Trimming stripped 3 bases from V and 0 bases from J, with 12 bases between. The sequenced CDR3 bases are TGTGCCAGTAGTATTAGCAGCTTAAGCTCTGGAAACACC. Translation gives CASSISSLSSGNT. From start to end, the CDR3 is CASSISSLSSGNTIYF.

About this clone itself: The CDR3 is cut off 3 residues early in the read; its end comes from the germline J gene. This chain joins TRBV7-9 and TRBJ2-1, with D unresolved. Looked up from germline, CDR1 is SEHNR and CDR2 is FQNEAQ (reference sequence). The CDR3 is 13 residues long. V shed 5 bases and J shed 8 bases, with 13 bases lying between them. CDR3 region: CASSPRMSDEQFF. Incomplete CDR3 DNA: TGTGCCAGCAGCCCCAGAATGTCCGATGAG.

The part of the CDR3 DNA that was read is TGTGCCTGGACGGGACAGGGGTCTCTTAGCGGC. This codes for CAWTGQGSLSG. The CDR3 reads in full as CAWTGQGSLSGYTF. The genes are TRBV30 and TRBJ1-2; 10 bases align to TRBD1. The read halts 3 residues ahead of the CDR3 end, with the missing end drawn from the germline J gene. CDR3 size: 14 residues. CDR1 GTSNPN and CDR2 SVGIG come from the germline V gene (reference sequence).

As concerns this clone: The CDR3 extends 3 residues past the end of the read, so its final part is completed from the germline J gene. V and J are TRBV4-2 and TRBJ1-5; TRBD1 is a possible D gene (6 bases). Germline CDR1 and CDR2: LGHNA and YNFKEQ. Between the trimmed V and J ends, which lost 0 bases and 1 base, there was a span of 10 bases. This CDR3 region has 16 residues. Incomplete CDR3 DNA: TGTGCCAGCAGCCAAGACAACGACAGGAGCAATCAGCCC. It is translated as CASSQDNDRSNQP. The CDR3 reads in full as CASSQDNDRSNQPQHF.

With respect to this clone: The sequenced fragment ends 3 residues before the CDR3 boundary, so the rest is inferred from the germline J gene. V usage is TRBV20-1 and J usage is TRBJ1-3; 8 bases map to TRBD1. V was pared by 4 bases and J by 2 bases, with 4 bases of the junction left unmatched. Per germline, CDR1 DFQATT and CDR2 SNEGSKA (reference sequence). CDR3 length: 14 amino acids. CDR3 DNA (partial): TGCAGTGCTAACCAGGGGGCTGCTGGAAACACC. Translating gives CSANQGAAGNT. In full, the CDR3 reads CSANQGAAGNTIYF.

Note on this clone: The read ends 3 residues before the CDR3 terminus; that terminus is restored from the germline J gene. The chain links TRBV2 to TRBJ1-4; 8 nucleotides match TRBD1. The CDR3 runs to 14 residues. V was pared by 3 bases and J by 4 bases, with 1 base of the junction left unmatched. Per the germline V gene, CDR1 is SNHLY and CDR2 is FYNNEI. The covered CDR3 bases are TGTGCCAGCAGTGAGGGACAGGATAATGAAAAA. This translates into CASSEGQDNEK. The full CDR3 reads CASSEGQDNEKLFF. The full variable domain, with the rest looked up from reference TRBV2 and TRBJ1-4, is EPEVTQTPSHQVTQMGQEVILRCVPISNHLYFYWYRQILGQKVEFLVSFYNNEISEKSEIFDDQFSVERPDGSNFTLKIRSTKLEDSAMYFCASSEGQDNEKLFFGSGTQLSVL.

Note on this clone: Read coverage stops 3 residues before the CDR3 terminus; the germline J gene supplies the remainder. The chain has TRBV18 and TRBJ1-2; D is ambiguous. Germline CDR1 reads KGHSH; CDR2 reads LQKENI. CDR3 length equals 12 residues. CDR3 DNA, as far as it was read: TGTGCCAGCTCACCGGGCTCCTACGAC. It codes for CASSPGSYD. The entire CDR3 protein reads CASSPGSYDYTF.

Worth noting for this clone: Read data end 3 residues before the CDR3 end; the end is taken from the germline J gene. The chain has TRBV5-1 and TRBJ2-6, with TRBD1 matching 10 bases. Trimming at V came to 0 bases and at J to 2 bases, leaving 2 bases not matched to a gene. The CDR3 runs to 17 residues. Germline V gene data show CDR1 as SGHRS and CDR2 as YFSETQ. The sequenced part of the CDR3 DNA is TGCGCCAGCAGCTTGGATGGACAGGGGGCTGGGGCCAACGTC. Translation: CASSLDGQGAGANV. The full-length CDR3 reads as CASSLDGQGAGANVLTF.

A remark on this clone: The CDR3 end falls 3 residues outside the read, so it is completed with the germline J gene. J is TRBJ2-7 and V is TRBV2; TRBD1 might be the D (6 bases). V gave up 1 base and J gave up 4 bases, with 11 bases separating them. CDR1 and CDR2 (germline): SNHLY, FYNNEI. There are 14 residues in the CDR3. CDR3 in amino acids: CASSEGVGGYEQYF. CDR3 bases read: TGTGCCAGCAGTGAAGGGGTAGGGGGATACGAG.

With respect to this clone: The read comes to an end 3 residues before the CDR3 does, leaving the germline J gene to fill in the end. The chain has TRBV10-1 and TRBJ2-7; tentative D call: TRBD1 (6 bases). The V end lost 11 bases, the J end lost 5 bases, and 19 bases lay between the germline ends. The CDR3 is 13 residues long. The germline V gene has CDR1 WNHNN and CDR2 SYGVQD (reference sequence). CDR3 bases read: TGCGCCCACGTGGGGGCCGTAACGAACGAG. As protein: CAHVGAVTNE. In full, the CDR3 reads CAHVGAVTNEQYF.

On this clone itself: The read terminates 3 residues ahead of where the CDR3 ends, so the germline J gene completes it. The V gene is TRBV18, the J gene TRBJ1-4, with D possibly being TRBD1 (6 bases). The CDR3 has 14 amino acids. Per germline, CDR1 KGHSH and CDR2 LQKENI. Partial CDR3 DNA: TGTGCCAGCTCAGGAAGGACAGTTAATTCACCA. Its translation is CASSGRTVNSP. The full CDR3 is CASSGRTVNSPLFF.